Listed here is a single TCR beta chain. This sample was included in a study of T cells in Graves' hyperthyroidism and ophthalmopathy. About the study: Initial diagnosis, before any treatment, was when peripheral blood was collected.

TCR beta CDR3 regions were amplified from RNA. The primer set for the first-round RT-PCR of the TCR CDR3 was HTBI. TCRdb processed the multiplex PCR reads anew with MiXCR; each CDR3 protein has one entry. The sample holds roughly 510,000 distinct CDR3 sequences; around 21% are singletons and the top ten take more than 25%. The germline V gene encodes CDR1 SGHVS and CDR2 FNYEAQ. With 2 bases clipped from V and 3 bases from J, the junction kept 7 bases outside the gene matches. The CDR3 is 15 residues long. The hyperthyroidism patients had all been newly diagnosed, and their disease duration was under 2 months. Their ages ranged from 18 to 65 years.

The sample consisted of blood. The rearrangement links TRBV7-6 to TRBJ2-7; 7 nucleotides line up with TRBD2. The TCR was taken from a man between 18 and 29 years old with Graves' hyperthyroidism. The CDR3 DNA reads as TGTGCCAGCAGCTTAAGGCCAACTAGCGACTACGAGCAGTACTTC. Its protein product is CASSLRPTSDYEQYF.